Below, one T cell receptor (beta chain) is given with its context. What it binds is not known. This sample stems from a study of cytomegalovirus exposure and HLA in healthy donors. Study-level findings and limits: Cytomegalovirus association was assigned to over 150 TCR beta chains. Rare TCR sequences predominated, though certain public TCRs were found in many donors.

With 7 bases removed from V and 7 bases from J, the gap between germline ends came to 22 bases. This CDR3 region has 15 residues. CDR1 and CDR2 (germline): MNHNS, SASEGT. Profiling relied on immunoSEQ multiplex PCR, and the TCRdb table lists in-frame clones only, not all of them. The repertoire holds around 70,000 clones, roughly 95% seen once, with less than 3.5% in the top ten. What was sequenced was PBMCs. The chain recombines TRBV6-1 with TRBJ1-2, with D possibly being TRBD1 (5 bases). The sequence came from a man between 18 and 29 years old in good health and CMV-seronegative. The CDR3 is CASTAMGQSLVGYTF. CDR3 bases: TGTGCCAGCACCGCCATGGGGCAGAGCTTAGTTGGCTACACCTTC.